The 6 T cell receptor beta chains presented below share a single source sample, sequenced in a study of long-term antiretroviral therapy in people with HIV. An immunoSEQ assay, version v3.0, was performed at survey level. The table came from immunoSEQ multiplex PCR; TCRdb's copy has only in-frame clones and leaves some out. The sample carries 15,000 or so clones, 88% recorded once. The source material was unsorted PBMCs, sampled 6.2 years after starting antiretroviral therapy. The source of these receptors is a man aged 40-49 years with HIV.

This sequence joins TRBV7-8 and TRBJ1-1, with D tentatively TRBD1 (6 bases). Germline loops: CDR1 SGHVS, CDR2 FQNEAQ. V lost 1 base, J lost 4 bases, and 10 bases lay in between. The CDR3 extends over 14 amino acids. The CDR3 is CASSLVGGPTEAFF. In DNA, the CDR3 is TGTGCCAGCAGCTTAGTGGGGGGGCCCACTGAAGCTTTCTTT.

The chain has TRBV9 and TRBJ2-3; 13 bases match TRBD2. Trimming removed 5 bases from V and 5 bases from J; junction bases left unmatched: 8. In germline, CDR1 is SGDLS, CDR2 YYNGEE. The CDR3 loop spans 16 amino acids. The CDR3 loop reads CASRTTGLAGRDTQYF. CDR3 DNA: TGTGCCAGCAGGACTACGGGACTAGCGGGAAGAGATACGCAGTATTTT.

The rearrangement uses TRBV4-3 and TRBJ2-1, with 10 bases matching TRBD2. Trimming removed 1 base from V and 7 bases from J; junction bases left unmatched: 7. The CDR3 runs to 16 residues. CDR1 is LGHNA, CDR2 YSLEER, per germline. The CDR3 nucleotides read TGCGCCAGCAGCCAAGTTGGACTAGCGGTGGGGAATGAGCAGTTCTTC. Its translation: CASSQVGLAVGNEQFF.

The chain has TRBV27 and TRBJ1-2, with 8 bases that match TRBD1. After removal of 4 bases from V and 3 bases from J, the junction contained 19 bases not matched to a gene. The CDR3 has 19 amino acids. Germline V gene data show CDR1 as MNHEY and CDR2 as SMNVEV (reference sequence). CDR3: CASSSQRTGYGSGDYGYTF. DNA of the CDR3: TGTGCCAGCAGTTCCCAGAGGACAGGGTATGGATCTGGAGACTATGGCTACACCTTC.

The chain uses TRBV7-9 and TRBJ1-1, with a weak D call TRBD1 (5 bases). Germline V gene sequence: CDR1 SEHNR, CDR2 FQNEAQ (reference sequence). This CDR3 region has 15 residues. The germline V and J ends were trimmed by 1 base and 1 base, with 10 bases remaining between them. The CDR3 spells CASSLVAGPNTEAFF. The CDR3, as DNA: TGTGCCAGCAGCTTAGTGGCGGGACCGAACACTGAAGCTTTCTTT.

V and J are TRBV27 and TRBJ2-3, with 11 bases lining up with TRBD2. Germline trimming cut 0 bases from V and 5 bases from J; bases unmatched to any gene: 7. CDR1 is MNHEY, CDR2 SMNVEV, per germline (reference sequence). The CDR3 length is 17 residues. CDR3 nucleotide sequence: TGTGCCAGCAGTTTATCGACCATAGCGGGAGGGGAAGATACGCAGTATTTT. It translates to CASSLSTIAGGEDTQYF.